The 19 T cell receptor beta chains given below trace back to one sample, sequenced in a study of T cell responses to AZD1222 COVID-19 vaccine. The data were produced by immunoSEQ multiplex PCR, yet TCRdb's version contains in-frame clones alone and is incomplete. The repertoire holds just under 35,000 clones, around nine tenths seen once, with roughly 7% in the top ten. Specimen: peripheral blood, collected on day 0 of AZD1222 vaccination. The receptor source for this set is an adult in good health.

The chain employs TRBV28 and TRBJ1-4; D remains ambiguous. V lost 5 bases to trimming and J lost 7 bases, with 17 bases between them. This CDR3 has 15 residues. The germline gives CDR1 MDHEN, CDR2 SYDVKM. CDR3 in amino acids: CASSTGRQTREKLFF. The CDR3 nucleotides are TGTGCCAGCAGTACCGGACGCCAGACGCGTGAAAAACTGTTTTTT.

The V and J genes are TRBV3-1 (or the pseudogene TRBV3-2) and TRBJ1-2, with unresolved D. Germline V gives CDR1 LGHDT, CDR2 YNNKEL (reference sequence). The CDR3 runs to 15 residues. The germline V and J ends were trimmed by 0 bases and 0 bases, with 8 bases remaining between them. The CDR3 is CASSQDQRTNYGYTF. The CDR3 DNA is TGTGCCAGCAGCCAAGATCAAAGAACTAACTATGGCTACACCTTC.

The genes are TRBV6-2 or TRBV6-3 and TRBJ2-3; the D is unclear. The CDR3 sequence is 13 residues long. CDR1 and CDR2 (germline): MNHEY, SVGEGT. The V gene lost 4 bases and the J gene lost 5 bases, with 10 bases spanning the gap. CDR3 loop: CASSSIQRDTQYF. The CDR3 DNA follows: TGTGCCAGCAGTTCTATTCAAAGAGATACGCAGTATTTT.

The rearrangement joins TRBV15 to TRBJ2-7; D may correspond to TRBD1 or TRBD2 (6 bases each). Trimming pared 5 bases from V and 3 bases from J, leaving 14 bases between. CDR3 length: 14 residues. CDR1 and CDR2 from the germline V gene are LNHNV and YYDKDF (reference sequence). The CDR3 region has the DNA TGTGCCACCAGCTTGCGGGACACGTACTACGAGCAGTACTTC. This codes for CATSLRDTYYEQYF.

This chain links TRBV18 with TRBJ2-7; 11 bases match TRBD2. Germline V gives CDR1 KGHSH, CDR2 LQKENI. The CDR3 sequence is 17 residues long. The junction had 6 bases not matched to a gene; V was cut back by 2 bases and J by 0 bases. The chain's CDR3 is CASSPTLAGDSSYEQYF. CDR3 nucleotides: TGTGCCAGCTCACCAACACTAGCGGGGGATAGCTCCTACGAGCAGTACTTC.

The V call is TRBV2, the J call TRBJ2-5; D possibly matches TRBD1 or TRBD2 (5 bases each). The germline V gene has CDR1 SNHLY and CDR2 FYNNEI. This CDR3 comprises 14 residues. Deletions cut 3 bases from V and 5 bases from J, with 13 bases between. The CDR3 reads CASSEGPLGETQYF. The CDR3, as DNA: TGTGCCAGCAGTGAGGGACCCCTAGGGGAGACCCAGTACTTC.

The rearrangement links TRBV28 to TRBJ1-2; D uncertain. Per the germline V gene, CDR1 is MDHEN and CDR2 is SYDVKM. The CDR3 has 11 residues. Trimming cost V 9 bases and J 4 bases, with 9 bases left between them. Here the CDR3 DNA reads TGTGCCAGTGGATTACCCTATGGCTACACCTTC. Translation gives CASGLPYGYTF.

The chain has TRBV6-1 and TRBJ1-2; no firm D call. This CDR3 comprises 13 residues. Trimming cost V 1 base and J 4 bases, with 7 bases left between them. Per the germline V gene, CDR1 is MNHNS and CDR2 is SASEGT. The CDR3 reads CASSEEEPYGYTF. The CDR3 nucleotides are TGTGCCAGCAGTGAAGAAGAACCCTATGGCTACACCTTC.

This chain joins TRBV29-1 and TRBJ2-7, with 9 nucleotides matching TRBD1. The CDR3 extends over 15 amino acids. Germline trimming cut 5 bases from V and 4 bases from J; bases unmatched to any gene: 12. The germline CDR1 and CDR2 sequences are SQVTM and ANQGSEA. In DNA form, the CDR3 reads TGCAGCGTTAGAAGAACAGGGGGCGGTCGGTACGAGCAGTACTTC. This codes for CSVRRTGGGRYEQYF.

The V call is TRBV6-5, the J call TRBJ1-2; 7 bases align to TRBD1. CDR1 and CDR2 (germline): MNHEY, SVGAGI. V gave up 7 bases and J gave up 4 bases; unmatched junction bases: 12. This CDR3 region has 15 residues. As DNA, the CDR3 is TGTGCCAGCACCCAAGAGGAAGGGGGCACCTATGGCTACACCTTC. As protein: CASTQEEGGTYGYTF.

This chain connects TRBV29-1 to TRBJ2-7; D possibly corresponds to TRBD2 (6 bases). Trimming removed 1 base from V and 0 bases from J, with 13 bases in between. The germline CDR1 and CDR2 sequences are SQVTM and ANQGSEA. The CDR3 is 15 amino acids. The CDR3 region is CSVEGPGESSYEQYF. The CDR3 coding sequence is TGCAGCGTTGAAGGCCCGGGGGAGAGCTCCTACGAGCAGTACTTC.

The chain links TRBV12-5 to TRBJ1-2; D is perhaps TRBD1 (5 bases). CDR1 is LGHNT, CDR2 FRNRAP, per germline. V gave up 6 bases and J gave up 1 base, with 9 bases separating them. The CDR3 loop spans 13 amino acids. CDR3 amino acids: CASGRDGNYGYTF. The CDR3 nucleotides are TGTGCTAGTGGGAGGGACGGTAACTATGGCTACACCTTC.

The chain uses TRBV3-1 (or the pseudogene TRBV3-2) and TRBJ1-3; D perhaps matches TRBD1 (6 bases). V lost 1 base, J lost 9 bases, and 10 bases lay in between. The germline CDR1 and CDR2 sequences are LGHDT and YNNKEL (reference sequence). The CDR3 has 13 residues. CDR3 sequence (DNA): TGTGCCAGCAGCCAAGTGGTACAGGGCACCATATATTTT. The encoded protein is CASSQVVQGTIYF.

The gene calls are TRBV12-3 or TRBV12-4 and TRBJ2-7; D might be TRBD1 (5 bases). The CDR3 has 11 amino acids. V lost 5 bases and J 4 bases, leaving 6 bases between the germline ends. CDR3 in amino acids: CASSHRYEQYF. Here the CDR3 DNA reads TGTGCCAGCAGTCACAGGTACGAGCAGTACTTC.

This chain's CDR3 is CASSGTGVISYNEQFF. As DNA, the CDR3 is TGTGCCAGCAGTGGAACCGGGGTGATCTCCTACAATGAGCAGTTCTTC. The V gene is TRBV6-1, the J gene TRBJ2-1; D perhaps matches TRBD2 (5 bases). V was clipped by 4 bases and J by 0 bases, with 13 bases between them. CDR3 length: 16 residues. Germline V gene lookup returns CDR1 MNHNS and CDR2 SASEGT.

The chain joins TRBV9 to TRBJ2-3; D is perhaps TRBD2 (5 bases). Germline CDR1 SGDLS, CDR2 YYNGEE. Trimming removed 0 bases at V and 7 bases at J, with 9 bases between. There are 13 residues in the CDR3. In DNA, the CDR3 is TGTGCCAGCAGCGTAGGGACGGGGAATACGCAGTATTTT. The encoded protein is CASSVGTGNTQYF. The full variable domain, completed using reference TRBV9 and TRBJ2-3, is DSGVTQTPKHLITATGQRVTLRCSPRSGDLSVYWYQQSLDQGLQFLIQYYNGEERAKGNILERFSAQQFPDLHSELNLSSLELGDSALYFCASSVGTGNTQYFGPGTRLTVL.

This clone was recorded only once. The rearrangement joins TRBV4-1 to TRBJ2-7; 12 nucleotides agree with TRBD1. This CDR3 contains 17 residues. The germline V gene encodes CDR1 MGHRA and CDR2 YSYEKL. V shed 1 base, J shed 2 bases, and the junction held 6 bases outside the gene matches. The CDR3 region is CASSQVTGTGGPYEQYF. The CDR3 DNA reads TGCGCCAGCAGCCAAGTGACCGGGACAGGGGGCCCCTACGAGCAGTACTTC.

This clone was seen more than once but under ten times. The CDR3 DNA follows: TGTGCCAGTTCGGACAGGGGCTCCTACAATGAGCAGTTCTTC. The encoded protein is CASSDRGSYNEQFF. This chain uses TRBV19 with TRBJ2-1; 9 positions agree with TRBD1. V was clipped by 8 bases and J by 0 bases; unmatched bases: 2. Germline CDR1 reads LNHDA; CDR2 reads SQIVND (reference sequence). This CDR3 is 14 amino acids long.

The chain has TRBV7-2 and TRBJ1-1, with D possibly being TRBD1 (6 bases). V lost 3 bases to trimming and J lost 0 bases, with 11 bases between them. Germline V CDR1 and CDR2: SGHTA, FQGNSA. This CDR3 region has 15 residues. This chain's CDR3 is CASSLTTGLNTEAFF. The CDR3 coding sequence is TGTGCCAGCAGCTTGACAACAGGGCTGAACACTGAAGCTTTCTTT.